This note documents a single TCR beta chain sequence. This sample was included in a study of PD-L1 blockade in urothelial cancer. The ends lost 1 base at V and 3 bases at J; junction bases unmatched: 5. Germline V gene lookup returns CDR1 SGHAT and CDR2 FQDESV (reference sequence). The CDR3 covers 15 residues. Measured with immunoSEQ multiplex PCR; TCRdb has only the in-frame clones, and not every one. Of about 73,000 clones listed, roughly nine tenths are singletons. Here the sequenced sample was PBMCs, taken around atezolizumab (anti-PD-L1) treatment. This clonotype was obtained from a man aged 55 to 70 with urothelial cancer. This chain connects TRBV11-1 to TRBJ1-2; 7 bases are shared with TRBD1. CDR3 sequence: CASSLEFQGDYGYTF. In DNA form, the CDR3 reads TGTGCCAGCAGCTTAGAGTTCCAGGGGGACTATGGCTACACCTTC.